This T cell receptor (beta chain) is from a study of T cells after yellow fever vaccination. Study-wide results and limits: Contaminating bulk clonotypes could be abundant in FACS-sorted repertoires. Clones that expanded after primary vaccination mostly reappeared after the booster (around 96% CD4, approximately 89% CD8).

Germline values: CDR1 DFQATT, CDR2 SNEGSKA (reference sequence). This CDR3 region has 13 residues. V was clipped by 3 bases and J by 3 bases; unmatched bases: 5. This clonotype was seen many times. Its specificity is unknown. Making TCR cDNA involved 5'RACE template switching, which added UMIs and a universal primer site. Using its own MiXCR run on the 5' RACE reads, TCRdb lists one record per CDR3 protein. The sample includes roughly 120,000 distinct CDR3 sequences, roughly 6.8% of them seen just once. V usage is TRBV20-1 and J usage is TRBJ2-7; TRBD2 matches 7 bases. This sequence was found in a man aged 18 to 30 who received the YFV17D yellow fever vaccine. This specimen consisted of CD4+ T cells sorted from PBMCs, obtained around 45 days after the first yellow fever vaccination. The CDR3 reads CSASGGRNYEQYF. The CDR3 nucleotides are TGCAGTGCTAGCGGGGGGAGAAACTACGAGCAGTACTTC.